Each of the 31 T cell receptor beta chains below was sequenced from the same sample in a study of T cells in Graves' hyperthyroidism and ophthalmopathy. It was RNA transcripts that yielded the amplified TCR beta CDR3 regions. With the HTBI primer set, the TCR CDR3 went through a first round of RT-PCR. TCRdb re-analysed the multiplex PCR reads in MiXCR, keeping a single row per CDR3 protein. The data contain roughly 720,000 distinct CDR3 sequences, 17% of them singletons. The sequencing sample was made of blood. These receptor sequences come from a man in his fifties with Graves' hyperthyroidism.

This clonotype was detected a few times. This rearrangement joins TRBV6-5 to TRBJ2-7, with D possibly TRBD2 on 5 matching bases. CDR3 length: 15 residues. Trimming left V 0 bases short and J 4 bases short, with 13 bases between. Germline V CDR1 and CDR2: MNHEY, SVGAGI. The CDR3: CASSYSRGGVYEQYF. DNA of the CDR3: TGTGCCAGCAGTTACTCCCGAGGAGGCGTTTACGAGCAGTACTTC.

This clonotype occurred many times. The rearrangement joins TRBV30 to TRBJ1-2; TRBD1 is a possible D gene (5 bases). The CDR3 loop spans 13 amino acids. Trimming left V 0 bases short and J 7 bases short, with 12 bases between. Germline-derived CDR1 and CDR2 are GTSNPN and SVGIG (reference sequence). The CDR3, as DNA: TGTGCCTGGAGTGTAATGGGGAGGGGTGGCTACACCTTC. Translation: CAWSVMGRGGYTF.

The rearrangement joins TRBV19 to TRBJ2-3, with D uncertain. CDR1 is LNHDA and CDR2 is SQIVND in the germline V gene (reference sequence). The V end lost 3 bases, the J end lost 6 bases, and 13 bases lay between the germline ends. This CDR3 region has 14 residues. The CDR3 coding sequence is TGTGCCAGTAGTATCCGACTGATGTTTGATACGCAGTATTTT. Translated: CASSIRLMFDTQYF.

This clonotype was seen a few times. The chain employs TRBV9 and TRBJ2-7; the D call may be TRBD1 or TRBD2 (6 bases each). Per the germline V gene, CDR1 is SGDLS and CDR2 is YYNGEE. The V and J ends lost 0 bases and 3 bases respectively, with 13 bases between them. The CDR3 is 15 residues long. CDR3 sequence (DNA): TGTGCCAGCAGCGTAGAGGGGGGTACCTACTACGAGCAGTACTTC. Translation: CASSVEGGTYYEQYF.

CDR3 nucleotides: TGTGCCAGCAGCTTTCAAGGGGCGGAAGGCAATCAGCCCCAGCATTTT. The encoded protein is CASSFQGAEGNQPQHF. J is TRBJ1-5 and V is TRBV7-8, with a tentative D call TRBD1 (5 bases). Trimming shortened V by 3 bases and J by 2 bases, and 14 bases separated the two germline ends. Looked up from germline, CDR1 is SGHVS and CDR2 is FQNEAQ. The CDR3 covers 16 residues.

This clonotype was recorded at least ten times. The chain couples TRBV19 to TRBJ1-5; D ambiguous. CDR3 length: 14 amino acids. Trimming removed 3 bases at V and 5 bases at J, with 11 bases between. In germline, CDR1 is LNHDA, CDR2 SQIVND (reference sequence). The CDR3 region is CASSIDGGYQPQHF. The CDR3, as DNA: TGTGCCAGTAGTATCGACGGTGGGTATCAGCCCCAGCATTTT.

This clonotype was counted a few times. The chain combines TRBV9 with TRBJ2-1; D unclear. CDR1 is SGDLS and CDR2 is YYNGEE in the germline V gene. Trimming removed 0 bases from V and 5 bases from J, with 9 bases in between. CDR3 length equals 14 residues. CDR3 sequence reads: CASSVGSVDNEQFF. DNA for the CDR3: TGTGCCAGCAGCGTAGGGTCCGTAGACAATGAGCAGTTCTTC.

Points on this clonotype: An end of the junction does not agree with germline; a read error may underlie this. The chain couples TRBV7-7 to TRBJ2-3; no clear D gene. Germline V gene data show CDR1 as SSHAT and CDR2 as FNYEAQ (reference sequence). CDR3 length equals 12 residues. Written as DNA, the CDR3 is TGTGCTAGCAGCGCGGATCAAGGAACGCAGTATTTT. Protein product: CASSADQGTQYF.

The DNA of the CDR3 is TGTGCCAGTAGTGTGTTTAGCGGAGGCGGCTATACAGATACGCAGTATTTT. Encoded protein: CASSVFSGGGYTDTQYF. The chain uses TRBV19 and TRBJ2-3; maybe TRBD2 (6 bases). The V end lost 5 bases, the J end lost 3 bases, and 21 bases lay between the germline ends. Germline V gene lookup returns CDR1 LNHDA and CDR2 SQIVND (reference sequence). The CDR3 loop spans 17 amino acids.

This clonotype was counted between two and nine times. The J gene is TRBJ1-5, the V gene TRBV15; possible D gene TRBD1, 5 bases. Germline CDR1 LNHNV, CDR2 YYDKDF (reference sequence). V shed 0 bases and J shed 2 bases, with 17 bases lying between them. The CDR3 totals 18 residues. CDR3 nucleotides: TGTGCCACCAGCAGAGATCCTAGGGGAATAGAGGGCAATCAGCCCCAGCATTTT. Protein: CATSRDPRGIEGNQPQHF. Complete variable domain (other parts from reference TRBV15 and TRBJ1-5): DAMVIQNPRYQVTQFGKPVTLSCSQTLNHNVMYWYQQKSSQAPKLLFHYYDKDFNNEADTPDNFQSRRPNTSFCFLDIRSPGLGDTAMYLCATSRDPRGIEGNQPQHFGDGTRLSIL.

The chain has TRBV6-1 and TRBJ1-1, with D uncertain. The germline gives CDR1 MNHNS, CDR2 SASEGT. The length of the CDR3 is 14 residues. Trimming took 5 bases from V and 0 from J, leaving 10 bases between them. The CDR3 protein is CASSIDAMNTEAFF. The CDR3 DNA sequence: TGTGCCAGCAGTATAGACGCAATGAACACTGAAGCTTTCTTT.

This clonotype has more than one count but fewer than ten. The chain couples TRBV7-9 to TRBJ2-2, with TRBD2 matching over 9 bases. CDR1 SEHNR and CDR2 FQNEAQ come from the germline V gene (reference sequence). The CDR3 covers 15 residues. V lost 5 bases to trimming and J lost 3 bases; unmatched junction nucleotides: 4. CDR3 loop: CASSPSGKDTGELFF. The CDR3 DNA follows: TGTGCCAGCAGCCCTAGCGGGAAGGACACCGGGGAGCTGTTTTTT.

CDR3 coding DNA: TGTGCCAGCAGCTTCCTACAGGGTGATACGCAGTATTTT. As protein: CASSFLQGDTQYF. The J gene is TRBJ2-3, the V gene TRBV5-6; weak D call: TRBD1 (6 bases). CDR1 and CDR2 (germline): SGHDT, YYEEEE. Trimming removed 2 bases from V and 6 bases from J, with 10 bases in between. The CDR3 runs 13 residues. The full variable domain, in which reference TRBV5-6 and TRBJ2-3 provide the parts outside the CDR3, is DAGVTQSPTHLIKTRGQQVTLRCSPKSGHDTVSWYQQALGQGPQFIFQYYEEEERQRGNFPDRFSGHQFPNYSSELNVNALLLGDSALYLCASSFLQGDTQYFGPGTRLTVL.

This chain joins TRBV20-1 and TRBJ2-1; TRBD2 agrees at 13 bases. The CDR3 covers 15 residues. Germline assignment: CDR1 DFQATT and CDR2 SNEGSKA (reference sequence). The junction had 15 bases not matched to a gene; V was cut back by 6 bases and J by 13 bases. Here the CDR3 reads CSARAGTSGIPVQFF. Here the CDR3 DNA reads TGCAGTGCGAGGGCCGGGACTAGCGGGATCCCAGTCCAGTTCTTC.

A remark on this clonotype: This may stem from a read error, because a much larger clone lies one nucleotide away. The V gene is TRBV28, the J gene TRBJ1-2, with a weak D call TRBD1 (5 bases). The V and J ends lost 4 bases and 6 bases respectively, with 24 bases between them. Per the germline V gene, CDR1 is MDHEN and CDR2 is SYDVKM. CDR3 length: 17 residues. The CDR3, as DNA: TGTGCCAGCAGTTCCATCCAGCAGGGATCGGGGAACCATGGCTACACCTTC. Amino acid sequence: CASSSIQQGSGNHGYTF.

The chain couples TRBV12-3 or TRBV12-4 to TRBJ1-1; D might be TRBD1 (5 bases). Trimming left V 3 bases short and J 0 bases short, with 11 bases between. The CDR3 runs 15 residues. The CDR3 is CASSFRDGLNTEAFF. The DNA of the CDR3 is TGTGCCAGCAGTTTTCGGGACGGATTGAACACTGAAGCTTTCTTT.

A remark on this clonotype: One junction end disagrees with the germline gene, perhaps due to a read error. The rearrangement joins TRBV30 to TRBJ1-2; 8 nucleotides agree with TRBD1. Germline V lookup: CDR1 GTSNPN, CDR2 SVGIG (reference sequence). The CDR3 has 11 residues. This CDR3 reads CAWGTGYGHTF. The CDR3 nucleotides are TGTGCCTGGGGGACAGGATATGGCCACACCTTC.

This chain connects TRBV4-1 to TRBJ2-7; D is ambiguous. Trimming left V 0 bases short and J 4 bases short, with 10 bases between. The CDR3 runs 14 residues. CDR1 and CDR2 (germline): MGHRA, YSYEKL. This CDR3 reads CASSQDRLYYEQYF. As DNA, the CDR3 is TGCGCCAGCAGCCAAGATCGGCTATATTACGAGCAGTACTTC.

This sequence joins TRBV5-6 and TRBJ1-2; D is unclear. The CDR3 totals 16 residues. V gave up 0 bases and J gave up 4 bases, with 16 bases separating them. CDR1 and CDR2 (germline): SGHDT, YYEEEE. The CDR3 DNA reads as TGTGCCAGCAGCTTGGATGTGTCCACTCGAGGCTATGGCTACACCTTC. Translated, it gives CASSLDVSTRGYGYTF.

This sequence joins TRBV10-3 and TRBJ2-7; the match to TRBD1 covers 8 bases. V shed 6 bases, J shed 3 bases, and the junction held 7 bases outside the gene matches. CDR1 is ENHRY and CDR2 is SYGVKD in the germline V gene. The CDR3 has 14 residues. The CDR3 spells CAIRSDRGGYEQYF. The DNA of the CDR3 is TGTGCCATCAGATCAGACAGGGGTGGCTACGAGCAGTACTTC.

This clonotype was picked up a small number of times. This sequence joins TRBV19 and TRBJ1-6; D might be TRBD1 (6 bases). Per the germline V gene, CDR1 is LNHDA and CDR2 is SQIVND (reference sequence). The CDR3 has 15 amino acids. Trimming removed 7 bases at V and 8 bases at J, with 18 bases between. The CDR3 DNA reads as TGTGCCAGTACTGTTGGGACAAGCGTGGATTCACCCCTCCACTTT. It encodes CASTVGTSVDSPLHF.

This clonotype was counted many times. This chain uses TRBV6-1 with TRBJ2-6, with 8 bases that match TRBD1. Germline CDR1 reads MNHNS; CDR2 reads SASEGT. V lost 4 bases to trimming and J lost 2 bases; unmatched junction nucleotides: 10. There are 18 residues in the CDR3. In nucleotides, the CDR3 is TGTGCCAGCAGTGCAAGACAGGGGATGATCGCTGGGGCCAACGTCCTGACTTTC. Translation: CASSARQGMIAGANVLTF.

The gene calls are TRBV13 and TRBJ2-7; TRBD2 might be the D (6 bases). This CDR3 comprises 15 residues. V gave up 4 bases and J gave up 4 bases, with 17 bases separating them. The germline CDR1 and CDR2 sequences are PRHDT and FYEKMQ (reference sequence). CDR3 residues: CASSSAGTADYEQYF. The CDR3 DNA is TGTGCCAGCAGCTCCGCCGGGACTGCAGATTACGAGCAGTACTTC.

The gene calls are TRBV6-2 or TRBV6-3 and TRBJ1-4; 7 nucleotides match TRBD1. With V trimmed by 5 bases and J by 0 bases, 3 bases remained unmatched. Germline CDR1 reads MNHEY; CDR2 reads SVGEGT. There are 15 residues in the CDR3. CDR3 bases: TGTGCCAGCAGTCGGGACAGTTCAACTAATGAAAAACTGTTTTTT. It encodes CASSRDSSTNEKLFF.

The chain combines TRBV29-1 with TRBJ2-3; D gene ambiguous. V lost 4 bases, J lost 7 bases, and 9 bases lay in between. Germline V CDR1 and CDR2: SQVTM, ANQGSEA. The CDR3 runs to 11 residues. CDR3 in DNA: TGCAGCGTTGTACTCCTAAATACGCAGTATTTT. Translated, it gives CSVVLLNTQYF.

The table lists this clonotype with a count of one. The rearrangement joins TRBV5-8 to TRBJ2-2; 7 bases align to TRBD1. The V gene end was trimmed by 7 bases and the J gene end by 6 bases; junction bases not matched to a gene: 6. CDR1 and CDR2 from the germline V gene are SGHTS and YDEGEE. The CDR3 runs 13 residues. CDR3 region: CASLTGVAGELFF. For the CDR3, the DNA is TGTGCCAGCCTAACAGGGGTGGCCGGGGAGCTGTTTTTT.

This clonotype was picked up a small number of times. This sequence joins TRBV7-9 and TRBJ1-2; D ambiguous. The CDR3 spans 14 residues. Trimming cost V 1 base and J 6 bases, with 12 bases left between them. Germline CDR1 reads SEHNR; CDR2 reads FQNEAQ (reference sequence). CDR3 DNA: TGTGCCAGCAGCTTAGACAACGGGAGCCATGGCTACACCTTC. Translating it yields CASSLDNGSHGYTF.

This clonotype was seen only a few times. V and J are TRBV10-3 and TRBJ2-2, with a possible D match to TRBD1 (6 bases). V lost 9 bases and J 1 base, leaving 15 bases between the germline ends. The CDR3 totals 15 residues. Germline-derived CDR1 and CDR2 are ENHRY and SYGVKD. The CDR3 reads CAIQPQTGNTGELFF. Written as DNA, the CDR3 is TGTGCCATACAGCCCCAGACAGGGAACACCGGGGAGCTGTTTTTT.

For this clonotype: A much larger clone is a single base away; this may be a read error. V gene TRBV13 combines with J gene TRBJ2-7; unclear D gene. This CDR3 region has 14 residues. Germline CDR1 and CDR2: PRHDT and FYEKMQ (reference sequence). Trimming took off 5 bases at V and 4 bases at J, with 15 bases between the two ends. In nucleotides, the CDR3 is TGTGCCAGCAGCCACATCGGGCCCGATTACGAGCAGTACTTC. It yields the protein CASSHIGPDYEQYF.

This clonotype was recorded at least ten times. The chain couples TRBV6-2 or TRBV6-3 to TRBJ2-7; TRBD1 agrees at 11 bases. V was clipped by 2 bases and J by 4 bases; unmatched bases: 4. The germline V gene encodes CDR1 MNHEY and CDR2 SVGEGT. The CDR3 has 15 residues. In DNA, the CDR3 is TGTGCCAGCAGTTACGACGGACAGGGGGCTTACGAGCAGTACTTC. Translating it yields CASSYDGQGAYEQYF.

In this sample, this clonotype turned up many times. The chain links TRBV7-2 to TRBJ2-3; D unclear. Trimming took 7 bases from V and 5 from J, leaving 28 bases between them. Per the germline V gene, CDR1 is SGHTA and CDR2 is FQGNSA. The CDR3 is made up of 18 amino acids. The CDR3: CASTKSGSASTRVDTQYF. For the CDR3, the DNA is TGTGCCAGCACCAAGTCGGGCTCCGCATCCACGAGAGTAGATACGCAGTATTTT.